This paragraph reports one TCR beta chain. The antigen remains unidentified. This sample stems from a study of human T cells and chemical hapten exposure. Whole-study results and caveats: Patch test score showed a positive correlation with PT1 expanded TCR counts.

The CDR3 runs 14 residues. Deletions cut 2 bases from V and 5 bases from J, with 12 bases between. The germline V gene encodes CDR1 SEHNR and CDR2 FQNEAQ (reference sequence). This sample's time point: patch test 1, 2 weeks after DPC sensitization. Treatment defined: therapeutic diphenylcyclopropenone sensitization with weekly scalp DPC. TCRdb redid the calling of the RACE reads with MiXCR, one entry per CDR3 protein. Of 70,000 to 100,000 distinct CDR3 sequences listed, about 7.5% are singletons. The sequence was collected from a woman aged 30 to 39 with alopecia areata. Some clones in this sample may be carry-over from other donors' samples. Sequences were derived from whole blood, sampled in connection with sensitization to the hapten diphenylcyclopropenone (DPC). J is TRBJ1-1 and V is TRBV7-9; D uncertain. CDR3 sequence reads: CASSLSEGRTEAFF. The DNA of the CDR3 is TGTGCCAGCAGCTTAAGTGAGGGTAGGACTGAAGCTTTCTTT.